This T cell receptor beta chain derives from a study of blood T cell repertoires in COVID-19. After removal of 3 bases from V and 4 bases from J, the junction contained 8 bases not matched to a gene. CDR1 is SGHRS and CDR2 is YFSETQ in the germline V gene. This CDR3 has 15 amino acids. In the study's own analysis: Amplification of reference gene primers was used by the study to estimate nucleated cell counts. Clones were sequenced by immunoSEQ multiplex PCR, and TCRdb holds only the in-frame ones, with some missing. V and J calls and clone size are those listed in that table; D and trimming were worked out from the DNA. The sample has 150,000 to 250,000 clones; 94% are singletons. Seattle patient enrollment occurred during active infection, with longitudinal follow-up thereafter.

This chain connects TRBV5-1 to TRBJ2-3, with 7 bases identical to TRBD2. The source is a man younger than 40 with COVID-19, enrolled during active disease. Sequencing was performed on peripheral blood. In DNA, the CDR3 is TGCGCCAGCAGCTCCGGGGGAGGGATCGCAGATACGCAGTATTTT. Translating it yields CASSSGGGIADTQYF.